A selection of T cell receptor beta chains follows, all from one sample in a study of blood T cell repertoires in COVID-19. The method was immunoSEQ multiplex PCR; TCRdb's version includes in-frame clones alone and lacks a portion of them. In the table there are 120,000 to 150,000 clones, about four fifths of which are singletons. What was sequenced was peripheral blood. These receptors were obtained from a man at least 80 years old with acute or convalescent COVID-19. The CDR3 runs from the conserved cysteine through the conserved F or W. A D gene is named only where the DNA matches it firmly. Rows give clone size only sometimes, using once, few, many, or a class for an expanded clone.

DNA	CDR3	V	length	size	J	D
TGTGCCAGCAGCTCGACGACAGGGACCCGCGGCTACACCTTC	CASSSTTGTRGYTF	TRBV5-6	14	NA	TRBJ1-2	TRBD1
TGTGCCTGGAGCCGAACGAGGGCGAACACTGAAGCTTTCTTT	CAWSRTRANTEAFF	TRBV30	14	NA	TRBJ1-1	NA
TGCAGCGTTGAAGCGGCGGGGGGCGCTTTATCTGGAAACACCATATATTTT	CSVEAAGGALSGNTIYF	TRBV29-1	17	NA	TRBJ1-3	NA
TGTGCCAGCGGCTTAGCACAGGACTACGAGCAGTACTTC	CASGLAQDYEQYF	TRBV28	13	NA	TRBJ2-7	NA
TGTGCCAGCAGCCCGGAGGCGGAGACCCAGTACTTC	CASSPEAETQYF	TRBV7-9	12	NA	TRBJ2-5	NA
TGTGCCACCAGGGGAGCGGGGAGCACAGATACGCAGTATTTT	CATRGAGSTDTQYF	TRBV24-1	14	NA	TRBJ2-3	TRBD2
TGTGCCAGCAGTCGCACCTTCGCAACCGGGACAGATGGCTACACCTTC	CASSRTFATGTDGYTF	TRBV6-6	16	few	TRBJ1-2	TRBD1
TGTGCCAGCAGCCAAGGGGACTATTCCACCGGGGAGCTGTTTTTT	CASSQGDYSTGELFF	TRBV3-1/TRBV3-2	15	NA	TRBJ2-2	TRBD2
TGTGCCAGCAGCTTTGACTCGTCAGATACGCAGTATTTT	CASSFDSSDTQYF	TRBV7-3	13	NA	TRBJ2-3	NA
TGTGCCACCAGCAGAGATCGTGGGAGCTCTGGAAACACCATATATTTT	CATSRDRGSSGNTIYF	TRBV15	16	NA	TRBJ1-3	NA
TGTGCCAGCAGTTACGGGGGGGCGCGGACCGGGGAGCTGTTTTTT	CASSYGGARTGELFF	TRBV6-5	15	NA	TRBJ2-2	NA
TGCGCCAGCAGCTTGGTCACGATCACTACCTCTGGAAACACCATATATTTT	CASSLVTITTSGNTIYF	TRBV5-1	17	NA	TRBJ1-3	NA
TGTGCCAGCAGCCCCACTAGCGGGGTTGAGAATGAGCAGTTCTTC	CASSPTSGVENEQFF	TRBV3-1/TRBV3-2	15	NA	TRBJ2-1	TRBD2
TGTGCCAGCAGCTTAGAGCTCCAAGAGACCCAGTACTTC	CASSLELQETQYF	TRBV7-2	13	NA	TRBJ2-5	NA
TGTGCCAGCAGTCAGGGACTAGTGAACACCGGGGAGCTGTTTTTT	CASSQGLVNTGELFF	TRBV3-1/TRBV3-2	15	NA	TRBJ2-2	TRBD2
TGTGCCAGTAGTCCACCGGGGGGAGTGCAGCCCCAGCATTTT	CASSPPGGVQPQHF	TRBV19	14	NA	TRBJ1-5	NA
TGTGCCAGCAGCCACTCGGGTACTGAAGCTTTCTTT	CASSHSGTEAFF	TRBV14	12	NA	TRBJ1-1	NA
TGTGCCAGCAGCTACTCGGGAGGAACTAATGAAAAACTGTTTTTT	CASSYSGGTNEKLFF	TRBV7-8	15	NA	TRBJ1-4	NA
TGTGCCAGCAGTCAACAGGGGCTGAACACTGAAGCTTTCTTT	CASSQQGLNTEAFF	TRBV7-3	14	NA	TRBJ1-1	TRBD1
TGTGCCAGCAGCGGGCCTTCCTCGGGGACAGGGCGAGTCACAGATACGCAGTATTTT	CASSGPSSGTGRVTDTQYF	TRBV7-9	19	NA	TRBJ2-3	TRBD1
TGTGCCAGCAGCCAGGGGAGCTCCTACAATGAGCAGTTCTTC	CASSQGSSYNEQFF	TRBV7-3	14	NA	TRBJ2-1	NA
TGTGCCATCAGTGAGCCTTCCATCGGGACAGGGAACACTGAAGCTTTCTTT	CAISEPSIGTGNTEAFF	TRBV10-3	17	NA	TRBJ1-1	TRBD1
TGTGCCAGCAGGCGGGGACAGGGAGTGGATGGCTACACCTTC	CASRRGQGVDGYTF	TRBV28	14	NA	TRBJ1-2	TRBD1
TGTGCCAGCAGTTTATCGGGCGGGGGGTCCACAGATACGCAGTATTTT	CASSLSGGGSTDTQYF	TRBV27	16	once	TRBJ2-3	TRBD2
TGTGCCAGCAGCTTGGAAGCGTACACTGAAGCTTTCTTT	CASSLEAYTEAFF	TRBV5-8	13	NA	TRBJ1-1	NA
TGCGCCAGCAGCCCCCGACTCCCCTCATCGGGGGGCTCCTACAATGAGCAGTTCTTC	CASSPRLPSSGGSYNEQFF	TRBV4-3	19	NA	TRBJ2-1	TRBD2
TGTGCCAGCAGTCACAGGGACCAAGAGACCCAGTACTTC	CASSHRDQETQYF	TRBV6-2/TRBV6-3	13	NA	TRBJ2-5	NA
TGTGCCAGCAGCCAATCTTTCTCCTACGAGCAGTACTTC	CASSQSFSYEQYF	TRBV3-1/TRBV3-2	13	NA	TRBJ2-7	NA
TGCGCCACCGGGACAGGGGGAGCTGGAAACACCATATATTTT	CATGTGGAGNTIYF	TRBV5-1	14	NA	TRBJ1-3	TRBD1
TGTGCCAGCAGCGTAACACCATCCTACGAGCAGTACTTC	CASSVTPSYEQYF	TRBV9	13	NA	TRBJ2-7	NA
TGCGCCAGCAGCGTTGGGAGGACAGGGGGCACTGAAGCTTTCTTT	CASSVGRTGGTEAFF	TRBV5-1	15	NA	TRBJ1-1	TRBD1
TGTGCCAGCAGTTCCGTTATCTACGAGCAGTACTTC	CASSSVIYEQYF	TRBV6-6	12	once	TRBJ2-7	NA
TGTGCCAGCAGCCCCGCAGGGGGCACAGATACGCAGTATTTT	CASSPAGGTDTQYF	TRBV7-9	14	NA	TRBJ2-3	NA
TGCGCCAGCAGCTTGTATGACAGGGGGAGCTCCTATAATTCACCCCTCCACTTT	CASSLYDRGSSYNSPLHF	TRBV5-1	18	NA	TRBJ1-6	TRBD1
TGTGCCAGCACCCAAAGGGGCGGGGGCTATGGCTACACCTTC	CASTQRGGGYGYTF	TRBV3-1/TRBV3-2	14	NA	TRBJ1-2	NA
TGTGCCAGCAGCTTGGTGGGACAGGCCTCTAATACGCAGTATTTT	CASSLVGQASNTQYF	TRBV5-5	15	NA	TRBJ2-3	TRBD1
TGTGCCAGCAGCTTATCCCCCAACGGCGGGGGCTTTTTCCCGCGGCAGTTCTTC	CASSLSPNGGGFFPRQFF	TRBV7-2	18	once	TRBJ2-1	NA
TGTGCCAATAACCGGGACAAACGTCCCGGGGAGCTGTTTTTT	CANNRDKRPGELFF	TRBV19	14	once	TRBJ2-2	NA
TGTGCCAGCAGCCCCGGGGCAGGGGAGGGGCAAGAGACCCAGTACTTC	CASSPGAGEGQETQYF	TRBV11-3	16	NA	TRBJ2-5	NA
TGTGCCAGCCCACCAGCGGCGGGGGCTTTCAATGAGCAGTTCTTC	CASPPAAGAFNEQFF	TRBV18	15	NA	TRBJ2-1	NA
TGTGCCAGCAGGTCCGGGACAGGGTATTCACCCCTCCACTTT	CASRSGTGYSPLHF	TRBV6-5	14	NA	TRBJ1-6	TRBD1
TGCGCCAGCAGCACACCGTCCTACGAGCAGTACTTC	CASSTPSYEQYF	TRBV5-1	12	NA	TRBJ2-7	NA
TGTGCCAGTAGTGACTCTCCCAAGAAGGCAGATACGCAGTATTTT	CASSDSPKKADTQYF	TRBV19	15	NA	TRBJ2-3	NA
TGTGCCAGCTCACCCGACAGGGTTAATTACTATGGCTACACCTTC	CASSPDRVNYYGYTF	TRBV18	15	NA	TRBJ1-2	TRBD1
TGTGCCAGCGGTCGACAGGGGACCGGCTACGAGCAGTACTTC	CASGRQGTGYEQYF	TRBV27	14	NA	TRBJ2-7	TRBD1
TGTGCCAGCAGCTCCCCGACAGGTCCAGATACGCAGTATTTT	CASSSPTGPDTQYF	TRBV7-2	14	NA	TRBJ2-3	NA
TGTGCCAGCAGCCAGGGACTAGCGGGGAAGTATGAGCAGTTCTTC	CASSQGLAGKYEQFF	TRBV5-6	15	NA	TRBJ2-1	TRBD2
TGTGCCACCCGACAGGGGATAGACGAAAAACTGTTTTTT	CATRQGIDEKLFF	TRBV10-3	13	once	TRBJ1-4	TRBD1
TGCGCCAGCAGCTTGGCGACAGCGAGCTCCTATAATTCACCCCTCCACTTT	CASSLATASSYNSPLHF	TRBV5-1	17	few	TRBJ1-6	NA
TGTGCCAGCAGCCAAGAGTCGGGGGGCCCCGACAATGAGCAGTTCTTC	CASSQESGGPDNEQFF	TRBV3-1/TRBV3-2	16	NA	TRBJ2-1	NA
TGCGCCAGCAGCCGGGACAAAGATCAGCCCCAGCATTTT	CASSRDKDQPQHF	TRBV4-1	13	NA	TRBJ1-5	NA
TGCGCCAGCAGTGAGAGGGACAGGGGGGTGAACACTGAAGCTTTCTTT	CASSERDRGVNTEAFF	TRBV10-2	16	NA	TRBJ1-1	TRBD1
TGTGCCAGCCTCACAGATCTCGGAAACACCATATATTTT	CASLTDLGNTIYF	TRBV6-5	13	NA	TRBJ1-3	NA
TGTGCCAGCAGTGAAAACCGGAACAGGGGCGAGCAGTACTTC	CASSENRNRGEQYF	TRBV6-1	14	NA	TRBJ2-7	TRBD1
TGTGCCAGCAGCTTAAGTCTCAGGGGGGTAGCCTACGAGCAGTACTTC	CASSLSLRGVAYEQYF	TRBV7-2	16	many	TRBJ2-7	NA
TGTGCCAGCAGCTTGGACGGGGTCTCTGGAAACACCATATATTTT	CASSLDGVSGNTIYF	TRBV5-4	15	few	TRBJ1-3	NA
TGTGCCAGCAGTTACATGTCGGGGGAGACCCAGTACTTC	CASSYMSGETQYF	TRBV6-5	13	NA	TRBJ2-5	NA
TGTGCCACCACCCCGCTGCGGGGCTCCTACAATGAGCAGTTCTTC	CATTPLRGSYNEQFF	TRBV15	15	NA	TRBJ2-1	NA
TGTGCCAGCAGCCCCTCAACGGGACAGTTACATCAGCCCCAGCATTTT	CASSPSTGQLHQPQHF	TRBV7-9	16	NA	TRBJ1-5	TRBD1
TGTGCCAGCAGCCAAGGACAGGGCGCAGATACGCAGTATTTT	CASSQGQGADTQYF	TRBV7-2	14	NA	TRBJ2-3	TRBD1